This T cell receptor (beta chain) was sequenced for a study of T cell responses to AZD1222 COVID-19 vaccine. Germline assignment: CDR1 ENHRY and CDR2 SYGVKD. V was pared by 10 bases and J by 1 base, with 9 bases of the junction left unmatched. This CDR3 is 14 amino acids long. Study observations and caveats: Reportedly, nearly half of unique spike TCRs recognized epitopes outside B.1.351/B.1.1.7 mutations. Clonal diversity was possibly underestimated, and white British individuals and females predominated among donors. Seropositivity was recorded at baseline in only a handful of AZD1222 recipients.

About this clone itself: Antigen unknown.

Data came from immunoSEQ multiplex PCR; TCRdb stores just in-frame clones and leaves some out. The repertoire holds fewer than 200,000 clones, with around 89% as singletons. Combined were second doses at about 4 or about 12 weeks. The source of this sequence is an adult who received the AZD1222 COVID-19 vaccine. This rearrangement joins TRBV10-3 to TRBJ1-1, with 7 bases fitting TRBD1. The specimen comprised peripheral blood, sampled 28 days after the second AZD1222 dose. DNA for the CDR3: TGTGCCACCACAGGGGCAGGAGGGAACACTGAAGCTTTCTTT. Its translation is CATTGAGGNTEAFF.